This T cell receptor (beta chain) was found in a study of blood T cell repertoires in COVID-19. About the study: The United States, Italy and Spain provided the acute and convalescent COVID-19 samples. Nucleic acid was either cDNA or gDNA, and it came from T cells, B-cell-depleted T cells, or PBMCs.

The CDR3 runs 13 residues. Trimming removed 3 bases at V and 6 bases at J, with 11 bases between. Per germline, CDR1 SGHNT and CDR2 YENEEA. Per the original data handling: It was from reference gene primer amplification that nucleated cell counts were estimated. Clones were read by immunoSEQ multiplex PCR, and TCRdb kept only the in-frame ones, dropping some. V, J and clone size were drawn from that table, and D and trimming were deduced from the DNA. This repertoire shows approximately 90,000 clones, 75% to 85% found once; its top ten account for around 25%. This clonotype was sampled from a man aged 55 to 70 with acute or convalescent COVID-19. Sequencing input: peripheral blood. V is TRBV11-3 and J is TRBJ1-1; a weak D match, TRBD1 (5 bases). The CDR3 loop is CASSFSGTSEAFF. The CDR3, as DNA: TGTGCCAGCAGCTTCAGCGGGACTTCTGAAGCTTTCTTT.